This T cell receptor beta chain was identified in a study of cytomegalovirus exposure and HLA in healthy donors. Use of 60 Vbeta and 13 Jbeta primers characterized the PCR. TCRdb's copy holds only in-frame clones and misses some; the assay was immunoSEQ multiplex PCR. Of more than 100,000 clones listed, 74% are singletons. The CDR3 is 14 amino acids. From germline, CDR1 is SQVTM and CDR2 ANQGSEA. The V segment lost 4 bases and the J segment 6 bases; nucleotides outside the gene matches: 11. The rearrangement links TRBV29-1 to TRBJ1-1; TRBD1 matches 7 bases. The sequence came from a woman between 45 and 65 years old in good health and CMV-seropositive. The sequenced material came from PBMCs. CDR3 sequence: CSVVLTGNVPEAFF. CDR3 nucleotides: TGCAGCGTTGTCCTGACAGGGAATGTCCCTGAAGCTTTCTTT.